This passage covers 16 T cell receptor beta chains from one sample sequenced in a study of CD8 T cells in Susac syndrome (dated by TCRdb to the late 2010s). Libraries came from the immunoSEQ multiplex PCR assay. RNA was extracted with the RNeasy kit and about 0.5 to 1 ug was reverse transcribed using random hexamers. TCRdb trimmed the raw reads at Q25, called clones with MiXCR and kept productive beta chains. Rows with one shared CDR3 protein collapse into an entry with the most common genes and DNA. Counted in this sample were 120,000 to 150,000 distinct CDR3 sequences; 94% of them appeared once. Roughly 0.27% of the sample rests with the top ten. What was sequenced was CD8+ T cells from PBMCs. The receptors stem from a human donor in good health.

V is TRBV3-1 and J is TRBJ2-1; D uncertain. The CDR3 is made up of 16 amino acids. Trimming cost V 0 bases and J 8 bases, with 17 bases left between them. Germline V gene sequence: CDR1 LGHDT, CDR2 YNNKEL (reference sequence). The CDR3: CASSQDWAELWDEQFF. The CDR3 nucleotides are TGTGCCAGCAGCCAAGATTGGGCGGAGCTATGGGATGAGCAGTTCTTC.

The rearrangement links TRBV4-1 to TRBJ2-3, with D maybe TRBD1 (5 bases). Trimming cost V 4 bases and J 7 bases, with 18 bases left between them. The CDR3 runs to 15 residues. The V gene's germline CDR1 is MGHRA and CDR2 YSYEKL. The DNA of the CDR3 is TGCGCCAGCAGCCCAAGCGAGCCGAAGGGGAATACGCAGTATTTT. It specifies CASSPSEPKGNTQYF.

The CDR3 sequence: CSARAQGQVVWDEQFF. The CDR3 DNA follows: TGCAGTGCTAGAGCCCAGGGACAGGTAGTTTGGGATGAGCAGTTCTTC. This sequence joins TRBV20-1 and TRBJ2-1, with TRBD1 matching over 8 bases. Germline V lookup: CDR1 DFQATT, CDR2 SNEGSKA (reference sequence). Trimming took 1 base from V and 8 from J; bases not matched to a gene: 13. The CDR3 has 16 residues.

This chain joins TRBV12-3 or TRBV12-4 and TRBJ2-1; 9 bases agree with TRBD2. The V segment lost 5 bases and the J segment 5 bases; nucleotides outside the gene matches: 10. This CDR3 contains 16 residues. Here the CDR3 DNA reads TGTGCCAGCAGTCCCGATAGCGGGAGTCTCAACAATGAGCAGTTCTTC. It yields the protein CASSPDSGSLNNEQFF.

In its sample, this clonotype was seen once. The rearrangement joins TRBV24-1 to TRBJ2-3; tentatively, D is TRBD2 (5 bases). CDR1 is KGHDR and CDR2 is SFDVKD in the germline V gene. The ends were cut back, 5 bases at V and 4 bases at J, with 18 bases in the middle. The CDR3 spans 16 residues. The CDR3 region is CATSAWSGRTADTQYF. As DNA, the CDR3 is TGTGCCACCAGTGCATGGTCGGGAAGGACGGCAGATACGCAGTATTTT.

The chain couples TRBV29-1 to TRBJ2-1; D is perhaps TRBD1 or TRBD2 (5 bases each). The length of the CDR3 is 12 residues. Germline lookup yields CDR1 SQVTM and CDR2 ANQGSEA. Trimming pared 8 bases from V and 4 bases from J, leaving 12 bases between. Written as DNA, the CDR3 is TGCAGCTACAGGACTTTATACAATGAGCAGTTCTTC. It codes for CSYRTLYNEQFF.

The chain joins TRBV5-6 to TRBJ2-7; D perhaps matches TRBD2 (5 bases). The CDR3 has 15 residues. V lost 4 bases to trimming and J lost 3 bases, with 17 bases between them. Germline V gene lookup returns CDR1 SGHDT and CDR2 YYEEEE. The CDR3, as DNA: TGTGCCAGCAGCCCAAGGAGGAATCCCCACTACGAGCAGTACTTC. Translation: CASSPRRNPHYEQYF.

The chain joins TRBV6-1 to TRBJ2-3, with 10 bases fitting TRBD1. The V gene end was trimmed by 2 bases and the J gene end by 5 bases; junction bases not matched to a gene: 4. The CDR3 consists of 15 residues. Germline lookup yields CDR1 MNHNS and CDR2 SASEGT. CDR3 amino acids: CASSERTGGRDTQYF. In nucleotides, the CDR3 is TGTGCCAGCAGTGAAAGGACAGGGGGGAGAGATACGCAGTATTTT.

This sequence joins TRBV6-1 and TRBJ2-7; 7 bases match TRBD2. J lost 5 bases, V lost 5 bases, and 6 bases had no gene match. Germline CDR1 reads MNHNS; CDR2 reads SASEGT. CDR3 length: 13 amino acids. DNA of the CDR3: TGTGCCAGCAGTCCCGGGGGGACGCACGAGCAGTACTTC. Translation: CASSPGGTHEQYF.

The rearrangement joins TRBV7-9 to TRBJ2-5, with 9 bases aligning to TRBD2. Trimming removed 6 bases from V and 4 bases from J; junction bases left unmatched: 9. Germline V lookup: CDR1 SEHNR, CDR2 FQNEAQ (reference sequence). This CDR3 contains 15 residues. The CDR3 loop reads CASSFSGRRGETQYF. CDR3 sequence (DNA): TGTGCCAGCAGTTTTAGCGGGAGAAGGGGAGAGACCCAGTACTTC.

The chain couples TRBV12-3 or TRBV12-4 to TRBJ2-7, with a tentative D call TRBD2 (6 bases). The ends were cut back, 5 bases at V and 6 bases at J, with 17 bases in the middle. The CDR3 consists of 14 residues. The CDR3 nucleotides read TGTGCCAGCAGTATCGGGACTCCCTTTGGCGAGCAGTACTTC. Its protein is CASSIGTPFGEQYF.

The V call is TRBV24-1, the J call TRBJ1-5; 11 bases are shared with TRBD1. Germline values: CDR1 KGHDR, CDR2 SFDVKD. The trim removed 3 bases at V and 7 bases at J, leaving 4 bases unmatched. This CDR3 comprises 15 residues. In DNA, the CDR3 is TGTGCCACCAGTGATGGGACAGGGGGGTGGCAGCCCCAGCATTTT. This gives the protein CATSDGTGGWQPQHF.

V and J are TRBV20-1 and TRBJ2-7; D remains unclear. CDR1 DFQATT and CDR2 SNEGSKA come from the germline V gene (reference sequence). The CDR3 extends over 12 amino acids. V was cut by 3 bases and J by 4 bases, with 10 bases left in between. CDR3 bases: TGCAGTGCTAGGTCTCTAACATACGAGCAGTACTTC. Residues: CSARSLTYEQYF.

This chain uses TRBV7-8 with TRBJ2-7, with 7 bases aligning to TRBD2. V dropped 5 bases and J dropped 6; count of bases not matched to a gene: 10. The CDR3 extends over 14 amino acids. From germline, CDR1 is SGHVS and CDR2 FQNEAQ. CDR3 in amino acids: CASSPGLGVSEQYF. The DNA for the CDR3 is TGTGCCAGCAGCCCAGGACTAGGAGTGAGCGAGCAGTACTTC. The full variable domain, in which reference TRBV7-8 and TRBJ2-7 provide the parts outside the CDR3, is GAGVSQSPRYKVAKRGQDVALRCDPISGHVSLFWYQQALGQGPEFLTYFQNEAQLDKSGLPSDRFFAERPEGSVSTLKIQRTQQEDSAVYLCASSPGLGVSEQYFGPGTRLTVT.

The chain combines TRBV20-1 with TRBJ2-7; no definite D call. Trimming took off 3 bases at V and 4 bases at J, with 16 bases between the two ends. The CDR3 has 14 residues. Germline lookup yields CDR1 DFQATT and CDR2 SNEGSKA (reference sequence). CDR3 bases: TGCAGTGCTAGCGGTGGGCTGGACGGGTACGAGCAGTACTTC. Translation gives CSASGGLDGYEQYF.

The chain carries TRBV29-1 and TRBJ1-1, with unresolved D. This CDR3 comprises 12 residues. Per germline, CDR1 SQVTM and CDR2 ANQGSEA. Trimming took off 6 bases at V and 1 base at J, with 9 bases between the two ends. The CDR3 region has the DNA TGCAGCGTCGTACAGTGGAACACTGAAGCTTTCTTT. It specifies CSVVQWNTEAFF.